Sequencing of this T cell receptor (beta chain) was carried out in a study of cytomegalovirus exposure and HLA in healthy donors. This clone turned up a few times. Its antigen is as yet unknown. Findings and limits, study-wide: Among donors in an Asian-associated ancestry cluster, a later analysis reportedly found fewer N-insertions than the roughly 670-donor mean. In a later analysis, parvovirus B19, influenza, CMV and Epstein-Barr virus appeared linked to several top co-occurrence clusters.

The V and J ends lost 5 bases and 5 bases respectively, with 16 bases between them. CDR1 and CDR2 (germline): SGHTA, FQGTGA. This CDR3 is 14 amino acids long. The PCR employed 60 Vbeta primers together with 13 Jbeta primers. Data came from immunoSEQ multiplex PCR; TCRdb stores just in-frame clones and leaves some out. The table shows about 160,000 clones, with over 60% occurring only once. Source material: PBMCs. The clonotype originates from a woman in her twenties or thirties in good health and CMV-seronegative. The V call is TRBV7-3, the J call TRBJ2-7; perhaps TRBD1 as D (6 bases). CDR3 in DNA: TGTGCCAGCAGCCGAGGGGGTGGAGGTCACGAGCAGTACTTC. Its translation is CASSRGGGGHEQYF.